This TCR beta chain came from a study of T cells in Graves' hyperthyroidism and ophthalmopathy. The source material, RNA transcripts, was used to amplify TCR beta CDR3 regions. A set of HTBI primers served as the primers for a first-round RT-PCR of the TCR CDR3. TCRdb reanalysed the multiplex PCR reads using MiXCR and keeps one entry per CDR3 protein. The sample yields 250,000 to 300,000 distinct CDR3 sequences, approximately 19% seen once. The V segment lost 6 bases and the J segment 4 bases; nucleotides outside the gene matches: 5. The CDR3 consists of 14 residues. In germline, CDR1 is WNHNN, CDR2 SYGVQD (reference sequence).

The V and J genes are TRBV10-1 and TRBJ1-1; the match to TRBD1 covers 10 bases. The receptor was isolated from a man between 50 and 59 years old with Graves' ophthalmopathy. Material for sequencing was blood. In DNA form, the CDR3 reads TGCGCCAGCAGCGGGACAGGGGATTTCACTGAAGCTTTCTTT. Translation gives CASSGTGDFTEAFF.